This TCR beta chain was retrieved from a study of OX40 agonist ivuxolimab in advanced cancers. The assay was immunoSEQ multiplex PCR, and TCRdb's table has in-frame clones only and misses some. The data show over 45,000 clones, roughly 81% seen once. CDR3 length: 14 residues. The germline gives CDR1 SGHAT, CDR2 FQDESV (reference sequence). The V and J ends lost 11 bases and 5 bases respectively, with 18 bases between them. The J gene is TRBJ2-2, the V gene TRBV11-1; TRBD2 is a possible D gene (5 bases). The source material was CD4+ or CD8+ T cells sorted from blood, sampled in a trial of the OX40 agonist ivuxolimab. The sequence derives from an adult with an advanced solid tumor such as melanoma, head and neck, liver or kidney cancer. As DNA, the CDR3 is TGTGCCGTGAGAGCGGCGCCTCGGACCGGGGAGCTGTTTTTT. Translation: CAVRAAPRTGELFF.